The T cell receptor (beta chain) described here comes from a study of shared clonotypes between healthy human individuals. Study outcomes and limitations: The researchers took only blood, and tissue repertoires probably look different.

About this clone: As yet, its antigen is unknown.

Looked up from germline, CDR1 is MNHEY and CDR2 is SMNVEV (reference sequence). The CDR3 is made up of 15 amino acids. Between the trimmed V and J ends, which lost 0 bases and 2 bases, there was a span of 11 bases. CD45RO negativity and positive selection for CCR7 defined naive CD8 cells, a population that excluded terminally differentiated effector memory CD45RA+ cells. There were no recent acute infections or vaccinations among the donors, who were healthy HIV-negative adults. Sequencing used immunoSEQ multiplex PCR; TCRdb keeps in-frame clones, though not all of them. The data show approximately 600,000 clones, approximately 95% seen once.

The sample taken for sequencing was naive CD8+ T cells sorted from blood. This TCR was recovered from a woman in her thirties in good health. The genes are TRBV27 and TRBJ2-7, with D perhaps matching TRBD1 (6 bases). The CDR3 reads CASSLSRQGPYEQYF. CDR3 coding DNA: TGTGCCAGCAGTTTATCGCGGCAGGGGCCCTACGAGCAGTACTTC.